Listed here are 8 T cell receptor beta chains from one sample, sequenced in a study of spatial heterogeneity in lung cancer (dated by TCRdb to between 2019 and 2020). The time point label here, explained by the study, means: sample taken at primary tumor resection. The library was prepared using 5' RACE. Instrument used: NextSeq 500. Starting from the raw public reads, TCRdb applied fastp trimming at Q25, assembled clones with MiXCR and retained in-frame beta chains. Each CDR3 protein appears once, grouped with its most common genes and DNA. In all, the sample holds 40,000 or so distinct CDR3 sequences, and approximately 3.1% of those were seen once. Of the sample, 30% to 45% is held by the ten largest clones. The starting material was normal lung tissue next to the tumor, obtained at surgery. The receptors were gathered from a male donor with early-stage non-small cell lung cancer.

This clonotype was picked up many times. The rearrangement uses TRBV20-1 and TRBJ2-3; TRBD2 matches at 10 bases. From germline, CDR1 is DFQATT and CDR2 SNEGSKA (reference sequence). The CDR3 is 15 amino acids. V lost 3 bases, J lost 5 bases, and 8 bases stayed unmatched. CDR3 loop: CSARLSGGARDTQYF. The CDR3 nucleotides read TGCAGTGCTAGGTTGAGCGGGGGGGCCAGAGATACGCAGTATTTT.

This clonotype was found many times. V and J are TRBV27 and TRBJ1-2; D gene unclear. Germline V gene lookup returns CDR1 MNHEY and CDR2 SMNVEV (reference sequence). Trimming took off 0 bases at V and 4 bases at J, with 15 bases between the two ends. This CDR3 is built from 16 residues. CDR3 nucleotides: TGTGCCAGCAGTTTATCTGGGCTGTCGAGAATCTATGGCTACACCTTC. Translating gives CASSLSGLSRIYGYTF.

Concerning this clonotype: One base away lies a much larger clone, so this may be a sequencing read error. In this CDR3 the conserved last residue, phenylalanine or tryptophan, is missing, so a read error is likely. The chain combines TRBV5-1 with TRBJ1-4, with 11 bases fitting TRBD1. The CDR3 sequence is 15 residues long. The J segment lost 6 bases and the V segment lost 4 bases, leaving 5 bases of the junction unmatched. The germline V gene encodes CDR1 SGHRS and CDR2 YFSETQ. The CDR3 sequence: CASSPQGQGDEKLFS. For the CDR3, the DNA is TGCGCCAGCAGCCCCCAGGGACAGGGGGATGAAAAACTGTTTTCT.

The table lists this clonotype with a count of one. Since a much larger clone is just one base distant, this may be a read error. The chain links TRBV28 to TRBJ2-7, with D maybe TRBD2 (6 bases). V dropped 10 bases and J dropped 6 bases, with 16 bases sitting between them. The CDR3 runs 12 residues. Germline V lookup: CDR1 MDHEN, CDR2 SYDVKM. CDR3 region: CANRSTSAEQYF. DNA for the CDR3: TGTGCCAACAGGTCGACTAGTGCCGAGCAGTACTTC.

This clonotype was detected ten times or more. The chain joins TRBV7-9 to TRBJ2-1; D remains ambiguous. From germline, CDR1 is SEHNR and CDR2 FQNEAQ (reference sequence). V was pared by 5 bases and J by 15 bases, with 17 bases between. CDR3 length: 12 amino acids. The CDR3 DNA reads TGTGCCAGCAGCCCACCGTCGGGTACATGGTTCTTC. Translated: CASSPPSGTWFF.

There are many counts of this clonotype. The rearrangement joins TRBV7-2 to TRBJ2-3; unclear D gene. The germline V gene encodes CDR1 SGHTA and CDR2 FQGNSA. The CDR3 totals 14 residues. V was clipped by 3 bases and J by 4 bases, with 11 bases between them. CDR3 sequence (DNA): TGTGCCAGCAGCTTTTACTCTACTGCAGATACGCAGTATTTT. Protein: CASSFYSTADTQYF. Full variable domain (remainder filled in from reference TRBV7-2 and TRBJ2-3): GAGVSQSPSNKVTEKGKDVELRCDPISGHTALYWYRQSLGQGLEFLIYFQGNSAPDKSGLPSDRFSAERTGGSVSTLTIQRTQQEDSAVYLCASSFYSTADTQYFGPGTRLTVL.

This clonotype has ten or more counts. The gene calls are TRBV5-1 and TRBJ1-5; 9 bases agree with TRBD1. V trimming: 4 bases; J trimming: 6 bases; junction bases outside the gene matches: 11. Germline CDR1 SGHRS, CDR2 YFSETQ. This CDR3 comprises 16 residues. CDR3 in amino acids: CASSLSPTGGSQPQHF. DNA of the CDR3: TGCGCCAGCAGCCTATCGCCGACAGGGGGAAGTCAGCCCCAGCATTTT.

This clonotype was counted at least ten times. This CDR3 is CASKRTGNYGYTF. The DNA of the CDR3 is TGTGCCAGCAAAAGGACGGGAAACTATGGCTACACCTTC. The chain joins TRBV25-1 to TRBJ1-2; D ambiguous. CDR1 is MGHDK and CDR2 is SYGVNS in the germline V gene. This CDR3 region has 13 residues. V lost 7 bases and J 2 bases, leaving 11 bases between the germline ends.